Following are 21 T cell receptor beta chains from one sample sequenced in a study of molecular identifiers for immune sequencing clone quantification. TCRdb re-derived calls from the PCR reads in MiXCR, one entry per CDR3 protein. The data show roughly 630,000 distinct CDR3 sequences, about 25% seen once. Sequences were obtained from naive CD8+ T cells from blood, with Jurkat cell RNA spiked in. Noted subset: FACS-sorted CD8+CD4-CCR7+CD45RA+ naive T cells. Receptors were obtained from a human donor in good health. Some libraries in this study had Jurkat cell RNA spiked in.

There are a few counts of this clonotype. V usage is TRBV4-3 and J usage is TRBJ1-1, with 10 bases matching TRBD1. This CDR3 region has 14 residues. The junction had 2 bases not matched to a gene; V was cut back by 1 base and J by 6 bases. From germline, CDR1 is LGHNA and CDR2 YSLEER. In DNA, the CDR3 is TGCGCCAGCAGCCAAGGACAGGGGGCCCCTGAAGCTTTCTTT. Translated, it gives CASSQGQGAPEAFF.

This sequence joins TRBV20-1 and TRBJ2-3; D could derive from TRBD1 or TRBD2 (5 bases each). CDR1 DFQATT and CDR2 SNEGSKA come from the germline V gene (reference sequence). There are 16 residues in the CDR3. The V gene lost 6 bases and the J gene lost 3 bases, with 22 bases spanning the gap. The CDR3 nucleotides are TGCAGTGCCCAAAACCGGGACCCTCTTCCAACAGATACGCAGTATTTT. Translated, it gives CSAQNRDPLPTDTQYF.

The chain joins TRBV12-2 to TRBJ2-2; TRBD2, as called in the table, went unchecked against the DNA. TRBV12-2 corresponds to a pseudogene. This CDR3 is 19 amino acids long. CDR3 nucleotides: TGTGCAAGTCGCTTGGACTACTGGGGAGGGTCGGGAAAGACCGGGGAGCTGTTTTTT. Its translation: CASRLDYWGGSGKTGELFF.

This clonotype was detected ten times or more. This chain joins TRBV7-9 and TRBJ2-4, with TRBD1 matching over 10 bases. Germline-derived CDR1 and CDR2 are SEHNR and FQNEAQ (reference sequence). V dropped 1 base and J dropped 0; count of bases not matched to a gene: 3. The CDR3 sequence is 17 residues long. DNA for the CDR3: TGTGCCAGCAGCTTAGGGGGACAGGGGCTAGCCAAAAACATTCAGTACTTC. This translates into CASSLGGQGLAKNIQYF.

On this clonotype: This may be a read error: a much more frequent sequence differs by one nucleotide. The chain recombines TRBV3-1 with TRBJ1-2; D is uncertain. This CDR3 contains 14 residues. Germline CDR1 is LGHDT and CDR2 is YNNKEL (reference sequence). The CDR3 nucleotides are TGTGCCAGCAGCCGGGTCTCGACGCCCTATTGCTACACCTTC. It encodes CASSRVSTPYCYTF.

Only a few counts were recorded for this clonotype. The chain carries TRBV4-1 and TRBJ1-1, with D unclear. Trimming shortened V by 0 bases and J by 5 bases, and 13 bases separated the two germline ends. The CDR3 has 15 amino acids. CDR1 is MGHRA, CDR2 YSYEKL, per germline. CDR3 amino acids: CASSQDRQVGTEAFF. CDR3 DNA: TGCGCCAGCAGCCAAGATCGGCAAGTGGGGACTGAAGCTTTCTTT.

About this clonotype: Relative to the germline gene, one junction end is altered; a read error may explain this. The V and J genes are TRBV28 and TRBJ2-5; 11 bases are a match to TRBD2. This CDR3 contains 17 residues. The germline V gene encodes CDR1 MDHEN and CDR2 SYDVKM. The CDR3 nucleotides read TGTGCCCGCAGTTTGACCCAAGATGGACTAGCGGGAGAGACCCAGTACTTC. It codes for CARSLTQDGLAGETQYF.

The table lists this clonotype with many counts. The chain has TRBV23-1 and TRBJ1-5; weak D call: TRBD1 (5 bases). TRBV23-1 is annotated as an ORF whose role is uncertain. Trimming pared 2 bases from V and 3 bases from J, leaving 17 bases between. The CDR3 sequence is 17 residues long. CDR3 sequence (DNA): TGCGCCAGCAGTCAAGGCCAAGACAGCAGCAACAATCAGCCCCAGCATTTT. It translates to CASSQGQDSSNNQPQHF.

This clonotype has only a few counts. The chain carries TRBV28 and TRBJ1-6; no firm D call. This CDR3 region has 17 residues. The V end was cut by 3 bases, the J end by 4 bases, with 16 bases between. Germline V gives CDR1 MDHEN, CDR2 SYDVKM. The CDR3 loop is CASSFNTFSFYNSPLHF. CDR3 DNA: TGTGCCAGCAGTTTTAATACCTTTTCCTTTTATAATTCACCCCTCCACTTT.

This clonotype was seen many times. The chain joins TRBV28 to TRBJ1-1; D remains unclear. The germline V and J ends were trimmed by 7 bases and 1 base, with 4 bases remaining between them. CDR3 length: 11 amino acids. CDR1 and CDR2 (germline): MDHEN, SYDVKM. CDR3 sequence reads: CASIKNTEAFF. The CDR3, as DNA: TGTGCCAGCATTAAGAACACTGAAGCTTTCTTT.

This clonotype has ten or more counts. The rearrangement uses TRBV29-1 and TRBJ2-5; TRBD1 is a possible D gene (6 bases). CDR1 and CDR2 from the germline V gene are SQVTM and ANQGSEA. Between the trimmed V and J ends, which lost 6 bases and 6 bases, there was a span of 17 bases. CDR3 length: 13 amino acids. The CDR3 DNA follows: TGCAGCGTGGAACCGGGACATAAAAAGACCCAGTACTTC. Translated, it gives CSVEPGHKKTQYF.

The sample holds many counts of this clonotype. The chain carries TRBV27 and TRBJ1-3; D ambiguous. The germline CDR1 and CDR2 sequences are MNHEY and SMNVEV (reference sequence). V lost 5 bases and J 3 bases, leaving 17 bases between the germline ends. The CDR3 runs to 16 residues. The chain's CDR3 is CASSPIPPVDGNTIYF. CDR3 nucleotides: TGTGCCAGCAGTCCTATCCCCCCCGTTGATGGAAACACCATATATTTT.

The V call is TRBV28, the J call TRBJ2-5; possible D gene TRBD2, 6 bases. The CDR3 is 15 residues long. Per germline, CDR1 MDHEN and CDR2 SYDVKM. Trimming cost V 6 bases and J 9 bases, with 23 bases left between them. The CDR3 DNA reads TGTGCCAGCAGCACGTTTATATTTGGCCGGGAGCCCCAGTACTTC. Residues: CASSTFIFGREPQYF. Full variable domain (missing parts from reference TRBV28 and TRBJ2-5): DVKVTQSSRYLVKRTGEKVFLECVQDMDHENMFWYRQDPGLGLRLIYFSYDVKMKEKGDIPEGYSVSREKKERFSLILESASTNQTSMYLCASSTFIFGREPQYFGPGTRLLVL.

A note on this clonotype: A read error may be the cause here, since a much bigger clone is one base away. Here the CDR3 reads CAAQTRCTEAFF. DNA for the CDR3: TGTGCCGCCCAGACTAGGTGTACTGAAGCTTTCTTT. The genes are TRBV6-5 and TRBJ1-1; D not resolved. V lost 11 bases and J lost 5, with 15 bases in between. Germline V gene lookup returns CDR1 MNHEY and CDR2 SVGAGI. The CDR3 consists of 12 residues.

This clonotype was seen repeatedly, ten times or more. The chain links TRBV7-2 to TRBJ1-1, with 11 positions matching TRBD1. The CDR3 contains 15 residues. Germline lookup yields CDR1 SGHTA and CDR2 FQGNSA. V dropped 3 bases and J dropped 6; count of bases not matched to a gene: 6. As DNA, the CDR3 is TGTGCCAGCAGCTTCTTCCGGACAGGGGGCTCTGAAGCTTTCTTT. As protein: CASSFFRTGGSEAFF.

This clonotype has ten or more counts. The rearrangement joins TRBV2 to TRBJ1-2; D is unresolved. Trimming took 8 bases from V and 3 from J, leaving 16 bases between them. Germline V gives CDR1 SNHLY, CDR2 FYNNEI. The CDR3 consists of 14 residues. The CDR3 coding sequence is TGTGCCAGCTTTAAGTCCCAGCAAGACTATGGCTACACCTTC. It translates to CASFKSQQDYGYTF.

The V and J genes are TRBV28 and TRBJ2-7; 7 nucleotides line up with TRBD2. The CDR3 consists of 14 residues. Looked up from germline, CDR1 is MDHEN and CDR2 is SYDVKM. The junction had 5 bases not matched to a gene; V was cut back by 4 bases and J by 2 bases. The CDR3 sequence is CASSSRGGTYEQYF. The CDR3 region has the DNA TGTGCCAGCAGTTCTCGCGGGGGAACCTACGAGCAGTACTTC.

This clonotype occurred a few times. The chain recombines TRBV24-1 with TRBJ1-5; 10 nucleotides align to TRBD1. Germline assignment: CDR1 KGHDR and CDR2 SFDVKD. V shed 4 bases and J 6 bases; nucleotides not matched to a gene: 5. The CDR3 is made up of 15 amino acids. CDR3 loop: CATSETGQGGQPQHF. CDR3 bases: TGTGCCACCAGTGAAACCGGACAGGGGGGTCAGCCCCAGCATTTT.

This clonotype has just a few counts. This chain joins TRBV7-9 and TRBJ1-5; TRBD1 matches 11 bases. Germline V gives CDR1 SEHNR, CDR2 FQNEAQ (reference sequence). The ends lost 1 base at V and 3 bases at J; junction bases unmatched: 14. CDR3 length equals 20 residues. The CDR3 DNA sequence: TGTGCCAGCAGCTTAGTAAAGGACAGGGGGCGTTTTGGCCTCAATCAGCCCCAGCATTTT. Protein product: CASSLVKDRGRFGLNQPQHF.

This chain uses TRBV9 with TRBJ1-4, with unresolved D. CDR3 length: 14 amino acids. Germline V gene lookup returns CDR1 SGDLS and CDR2 YYNGEE. Trimming shortened V by 3 bases and J by 5 bases, and 11 bases separated the two germline ends. This CDR3 reads CASSAGSQNEKLFF. The CDR3 DNA follows: TGTGCCAGCAGCGCCGGGTCTCAGAATGAAAAACTGTTTTTT.

For this clonotype: A much bigger clone sits one base away, suggesting this may be a read error. The chain joins TRBV15 to TRBJ1-5; D is unresolved. This CDR3 has 13 residues. The germline CDR1 and CDR2 sequences are LNHNV and YYDKDF (reference sequence). The CDR3 loop reads CATSRDRNQPRHF. The CDR3 DNA follows: TGTGCCACCAGCAGAGACAGAAATCAGCCCCGGCATTTT.